The source of this T cell receptor beta chain is a study of CD8 T cells in Susac syndrome. From germline, CDR1 is SGDLS and CDR2 YYNGEE. The V and J ends lost 0 bases and 3 bases respectively, with 13 bases between them. The CDR3 contains 15 residues. Roughly 0.45 to 1 ug RNA was reverse transcribed with random hexamers. One entry per CDR3 protein, called by TCRdb with MiXCR from the immunoSEQ multiplex PCR reads. The table shows roughly 150,000 distinct CDR3 sequences, with roughly 95% occurring only once. This sequence originates from a human donor with multiple sclerosis. The V and J genes are TRBV9 and TRBJ2-7, with D perhaps assigned TRBD1 or TRBD2 (5 bases each). The sequenced material came from CD4+ T cells from PBMCs. The CDR3 DNA follows: TGTGCCAGCAGCGTAGGTGGAGACAGCGGCTACGAGCAGTACTTC. Its translation is CASSVGGDSGYEQYF.